This TCR beta chain is from a study of cytomegalovirus exposure and HLA in healthy donors. Overall study findings and caveats: A previous analysis found most TCR beta V segments productive roughly 87% or roughly 30% of the time. When presence/absence was analysed, sequencing depth was taken to be roughly uniform across donors. The CMV antigen specificity of a few CMV-associated chains was confirmed through in vitro analysis.

60 Vbeta and 13 Jbeta primers were used in PCR. Original processing methods: There were tens of millions of unique TCR beta chains by a later count, and some 12 million of them were shared. Using immunoSEQ multiplex PCR, the repertoire was profiled, and TCRdb retains in-frame clones only, with some absent. That table supplies the V and J calls and clone size; D and trimming were determined from the DNA. The data hold about 160,000 clones, with approximately 79% observed a single time. Of note for this clone: Its antigen is not known.

The germline V gene encodes CDR1 MGHRA and CDR2 YSYEKL. V lost 3 bases and J lost 9; bases outside the gene matches: 12. This CDR3 comprises 16 residues. Sample: PBMCs. The rearrangement uses TRBV4-1 and TRBJ2-1, with 9 nucleotides matching TRBD2. This clonotype was sampled from a human donor in good health. This chain's CDR3 is CASSHGAKRGVFEQFF. CDR3 DNA: TGCGCCAGCAGCCACGGTGCGAAGCGGGGGGTATTTGAGCAGTTCTTC.